The sequence of this TCR beta chain was determined in a study of radiation and T cells in renal cell carcinoma. Study details: Nephrectomy followed 15 Gy stereotactic body radiation by 4 weeks.

Sequenced by immunoSEQ multiplex PCR; TCRdb stores in-frame clones only, minus some. The repertoire holds 94,000 or so clones, with 82% as singletons. Study-level results: Top tumor clonotypes rose in blood 2 weeks post-radiation, then contracted.

As concerns this clone: Its antigen is as yet unknown.

Time point described: baseline pretreatment blood. As for treatment: 15 Gy SBRT to primary tumor, nephrectomy 4 weeks later. The TCR comes from a man between 60 and 75 years old with renal cell carcinoma. The sample here was blood, taken from a patient whose treatment included radiotherapy and nephrectomy.

CDR3 nucleotide sequence: TGTGCCAGCAGTCCTCCGCGGACCTACGAGCAGTACTTC. Translation: CASSPPRTYEQYF. This rearrangement joins TRBV6-5 to TRBJ2-7; D is unresolved. The V and J ends lost 5 bases and 2 bases respectively, with 10 bases between them. The CDR3 is 13 amino acids. Germline CDR1 and CDR2: MNHEY and SVGAGI.